The 22 T cell receptor beta chains reported below all come from one sample, sequenced in a study of blood T cells in healthy people across ages. With a J-beta primer mix and a sample-barcoded 5' primer, a second PCR ran 7 to 11 cycles. MiXCR was run by TCRdb on the 5' RACE reads, yielding one entry per CDR3 protein. Of approximately 790,000 distinct CDR3 sequences in the sample, approximately 65% were seen once. Sample: blood. Source of these receptors: a man aged 30 to 39 in good health.

About this clonotype: The junction shows a germline mismatch at one end, possibly a read error. The chain employs TRBV6-2 or TRBV6-3 and TRBJ2-3; a possible D gene is TRBD2 (5 bases). Germline CDR1 is MNHEY and CDR2 is SVGEGT. This CDR3 region has 14 residues. The CDR3 DNA reads TGTGCCAGCAGTGACTCCCGGGGAGTAGATACGCAGTATTTT. Translation gives CASSDSRGVDTQYF.

The chain employs TRBV4-1 and TRBJ2-7; 8 bases align to TRBD1. There are 15 residues in the CDR3. V lost 3 bases and J lost 0; bases outside the gene matches: 4. CDR1 is MGHRA, CDR2 YSYEKL, per germline. The CDR3 sequence: CASSHRGPSSYEQYF. The CDR3 region has the DNA TGCGCCAGCAGCCACAGGGGGCCTAGCTCCTACGAGCAGTACTTC.

The rearrangement joins TRBV5-1 to TRBJ2-1; TRBD1 agrees at 7 bases. Per germline, CDR1 SGHRS and CDR2 YFSETQ. The CDR3 extends over 15 amino acids. Trimming took 4 bases from V and 4 from J; bases not matched to a gene: 8. The DNA of the CDR3 is TGCGCCAGCAGCATAACAGGGGAAGGATACAATGAGCAGTTCTTC. Translating it yields CASSITGEGYNEQFF. The variable domain in full, completed from reference TRBV5-1 and TRBJ2-1, reads KAGVTQTPRYLIKTRGQQVTLSCSPISGHRSVSWYQQTPGQGLQFLFEYFSETQRNKGNFPGRFSGRQFSNSRSEMNVSTLELGDSALYLCASSITGEGYNEQFFGPGTRLTVL.

This chain connects TRBV13 to TRBJ2-7; D is ambiguous. CDR3 length: 10 amino acids. CDR1 is PRHDT, CDR2 FYEKMQ, per germline (reference sequence). Trimming removed 10 bases at V and 3 bases at J, with 7 bases between. In DNA, the CDR3 is TGTGCCAACGAGTACTACGAGCAGTACTTC. Translation: CANEYYEQYF.

This chain links TRBV24-1 with TRBJ2-5; D may be TRBD1 or TRBD2 (5 bases each). Trimming took 3 bases from V and 2 from J, leaving 12 bases between them. Germline V CDR1 and CDR2: KGHDR, SFDVKD. The CDR3 has 15 amino acids. CDR3 in amino acids: CATSDGTVIQETQYF. The CDR3 bases are TGTGCCACCAGTGATGGGACGGTTATACAAGAGACCCAGTACTTC.

The rearrangement joins TRBV29-1 to TRBJ2-2; 7 positions agree with TRBD1. V lost 4 bases and J lost 6; bases outside the gene matches: 8. CDR1 SQVTM and CDR2 ANQGSEA come from the germline V gene. The CDR3 runs to 14 residues. CDR3 in amino acids: CSVGQGGPSGELFF. In nucleotides, the CDR3 is TGCAGCGTTGGACAGGGTGGCCCGTCCGGGGAGCTGTTTTTT.

The V call is TRBV5-6, the J call TRBJ1-5, with 7 bases aligning to TRBD1. CDR3 size: 15 residues. V shed 1 base and J 6 bases; nucleotides not matched to a gene: 7. Germline CDR1 is SGHDT and CDR2 is YYEEEE. CDR3 in amino acids: CASSLRQGSGQPQHF. CDR3 sequence (DNA): TGTGCCAGCAGCTTGCGACAGGGTAGTGGTCAGCCCCAGCATTTT.

This clonotype was detected a few times. The chain is built from TRBV12-3 or TRBV12-4 and TRBJ2-3, with no clear D. The CDR3 is 14 amino acids. V lost 6 bases and J lost 4, with 14 bases in between. The CDR3 region has the DNA TGTGCCAGCAGCACGGACCCCGGGCCAGATACGCAGTATTTT. It codes for CASSTDPGPDTQYF.

The rearrangement joins TRBV18 to TRBJ1-3; 7 bases map to TRBD1. CDR1 and CDR2 from the germline V gene are KGHSH and LQKENI. V was clipped by 2 bases and J by 0 bases; unmatched bases: 1. This CDR3 region has 15 residues. The CDR3 region is CASSPGDSSGNTIYF. The CDR3 region has the DNA TGTGCCAGCTCACCAGGGGACAGCTCTGGAAACACCATATATTTT.

This rearrangement joins TRBV6-2 or TRBV6-3 to TRBJ2-1, with a tentative D call TRBD2 (5 bases). Germline CDR1 reads MNHEY; CDR2 reads SVGEGT. The CDR3 sequence is 12 residues long. V lost 6 bases to trimming and J lost 8 bases, with 11 bases between them. The CDR3 DNA is TGTGCCAGCAGCCCGACTATTTATGAGCAGTTCTTC. It is translated as CASSPTIYEQFF.

V is TRBV7-2 and J is TRBJ2-5; 10 nucleotides align to TRBD2. The CDR3 totals 15 residues. With 6 bases clipped from V and 4 bases from J, the junction kept 8 bases outside the gene matches. CDR1 SGHTA and CDR2 FQGNSA come from the germline V gene. DNA for the CDR3: TGTGCCAGCAGTCCTCTAGCGGGGGTTCCAGAGACCCAGTACTTC. Translated: CASSPLAGVPETQYF.

This chain connects TRBV20-1 to TRBJ2-1; 8 bases align to TRBD2. This CDR3 spans 12 amino acids. Germline CDR1 is DFQATT and CDR2 is SNEGSKA (reference sequence). CDR3 DNA: TGCAGCTCTGGCGGGGGGCTCAATGAGCAGTTCTTC. Its translation is CSSGGGLNEQFF.

This chain connects TRBV7-2 to TRBJ2-1, with 9 bases lining up with TRBD1. With V trimmed by 11 bases and J by 8 bases, 16 bases remained unmatched. CDR3 length equals 15 residues. The V gene's germline CDR1 is SGHTA and CDR2 FQGNSA. DNA of the CDR3: TGTGCCGGCTGCGAGGGACAGGGAAGGGGGGATGAGCAGTTCTTC. It translates to CAGCEGQGRGDEQFF.

The gene calls are TRBV7-2 and TRBJ2-1, with D unclear. Germline V lookup: CDR1 SGHTA, CDR2 FQGNSA. The CDR3 runs 14 residues. The germline V and J ends were trimmed by 3 bases and 5 bases, with 11 bases remaining between them. Here the CDR3 reads CASSFVGSDNEQFF. The CDR3 DNA sequence: TGTGCCAGCAGCTTTGTGGGCAGCGACAATGAGCAGTTCTTC.

The V call is TRBV5-5, the J call TRBJ2-1; D not certain. Looked up from germline, CDR1 is SGHKS and CDR2 is YYEKEE (reference sequence). CDR3 length: 12 amino acids. Trimming shortened V by 4 bases and J by 6 bases, and 8 bases separated the two germline ends. CDR3 region: CASSRPANEQFF. Here the CDR3 DNA reads TGTGCCAGCAGCCGCCCCGCCAATGAGCAGTTCTTC.

A note on this clonotype: At one end the junction does not follow the germline gene, possibly because of a read error. This chain uses TRBV12-3 or TRBV12-4 with TRBJ2-5, with TRBD1 matching over 7 bases. This CDR3 contains 15 residues. In DNA, the CDR3 is TGTGCCAGCAGTTTAGCGAGGGGGCTAGGAGAGATCCAGTACTTC. Encoded protein: CASSLARGLGEIQYF.

The rearrangement joins TRBV6-6 to TRBJ1-4; no clear D gene. This CDR3 is built from 16 residues. Germline V lookup: CDR1 MNHNY, CDR2 SVGAGI (reference sequence). V shed 2 bases and J shed 4 bases, with 14 bases lying between them. The CDR3 is CASSYKPGAGNEKLFF. The CDR3 DNA sequence: TGTGCCAGCAGTTACAAGCCAGGCGCGGGTAATGAAAAACTGTTTTTT.

V gene TRBV3-1 combines with J gene TRBJ1-5, with 9 bases matching TRBD1. Germline V lookup: CDR1 LGHDT, CDR2 YNNKEL (reference sequence). The CDR3 runs to 16 residues. The J segment lost 4 bases and the V segment lost 1 base, leaving 5 bases of the junction unmatched. CDR3 coding DNA: TGTGCCAGCAGCCAAGGTCTCGGGACAGGGAATCAGCCCCAGCATTTT. It specifies CASSQGLGTGNQPQHF.

The CDR3 here is CASRDVSSNYGYTF. In DNA form, the CDR3 reads TGCGCCAGCAGGGACGTCAGTTCTAACTATGGCTACACCTTC. The rearrangement links TRBV5-1 to TRBJ1-2; unclear D gene. The CDR3 sequence is 14 residues long. In germline, CDR1 is SGHRS, CDR2 YFSETQ. V was cut by 5 bases and J by 0 bases, with 11 bases left in between.

The rearrangement uses TRBV19 and TRBJ2-5, with D unclear. V lost 4 bases to trimming and J lost 2 bases, with 11 bases between them. This CDR3 is 14 amino acids long. Per the germline V gene, CDR1 is LNHDA and CDR2 is SQIVND (reference sequence). CDR3 sequence (DNA): TGTGCCAGTAGTACAGTCGACACGCAAGAGACCCAGTACTTC. Translating gives CASSTVDTQETQYF.

The V gene is TRBV7-2, the J gene TRBJ2-1; TRBD2 agrees at 10 bases. Germline CDR1 and CDR2: SGHTA and FQGNSA. The CDR3 extends over 16 amino acids. The V gene end was trimmed by 4 bases and the J gene end by 7 bases; junction bases not matched to a gene: 10. The CDR3 DNA follows: TGTGCCAGCAGCTGGAGGCTCAGCGGGGGGGGAAATGAGCAGTTCTTC. It translates to CASSWRLSGGGNEQFF.

Only one count was recorded for this clonotype. The chain is built from TRBV5-1 and TRBJ2-5; D possibly corresponds to TRBD2 (6 bases). The end of the DNA is better explained by TRBJ2-7, so the J call may be wrong. The CDR3 is 15 amino acids. The V gene's germline CDR1 is SGHRS and CDR2 YFSETQ. The CDR3 region is CASSLEGTPLYEQYF. The CDR3 nucleotides read TGCGCCAGCAGCTTGGAAGGGACTCCCCTGTACGAGCAGTACTTC.